The 10 T cell receptor beta chains given below trace back to one sample, sequenced in a study of shared clonotypes between healthy human individuals (dated by TCRdb to the early 2020s). The library was made by the immunoSEQ multiplex PCR assay. Drawn from immuneACCESS, this table holds only the in-frame rearrangements with V and J called that TCRdb kept. Clones are partly lost; checked studies trace under half to an unresolved V gene and leave the rest unexplained. A total of some 490,000 clones appear in this sample, approximately 80% of them only once. Clones ranked in the top ten supply around 13% of the sample. Sequences were obtained from PBMCs. These receptors were collected from a woman between 40 and 55 years old in good health. Some clones in this sample may be carry-over from other donors' samples.

The V and J genes are TRBV5-1 and TRBJ2-6; the D is unclear. The V gene's germline CDR1 is SGHRS and CDR2 YFSETQ. This CDR3 is built from 16 residues. Trimming removed 0 bases from V and 0 bases from J, with 7 bases in between. CDR3 region: CASSLEAISGANVLTF. As DNA, the CDR3 is TGCGCCAGCAGCTTGGAGGCCATCTCTGGGGCCAACGTCCTGACTTTC. Supplemented by reference TRBV5-1 and TRBJ2-6, the full variable domain reads KAGVTQTPRYLIKTRGQQVTLSCSPISGHRSVSWYQQTPGQGLQFLFEYFSETQRNKGNFPGRFSGRQFSNSRSEMNVSTLELGDSALYLCASSLEAISGANVLTFGAGSRLTVL.

The J gene is TRBJ1-5, the V gene TRBV6-6; 9 nucleotides line up with TRBD1. V was clipped by 6 bases and J by 5 bases; unmatched bases: 5. The CDR3 is 14 residues long. CDR1 and CDR2 (germline): MNHNY, SVGAGI (reference sequence). CDR3 amino acids: CASSRTGDDQPQHF. The DNA of the CDR3 is TGTGCCAGCAGCCGGACAGGGGACGATCAGCCCCAGCATTTT.

The chain links TRBV7-9 to TRBJ2-5; D may be TRBD1 or TRBD2 (6 bases each). CDR3 length: 14 residues. CDR1 SEHNR and CDR2 FQNEAQ come from the germline V gene (reference sequence). Trimming left V 5 bases short and J 4 bases short, with 14 bases between. The CDR3 loop reads CASSLMGGGETQYF. CDR3 bases: TGTGCCAGCAGCCTCATGGGGGGCGGAGAGACCCAGTACTTC.

The rearrangement uses TRBV5-1 and TRBJ2-7, with 7 positions matching TRBD1. This CDR3 has 15 residues. Germline V gives CDR1 SGHRS, CDR2 YFSETQ. Trimming cost V 0 bases and J 1 base; bases outside gene matches: 4. The CDR3 sequence: CASSLAGTASYEQYF. Written as DNA, the CDR3 is TGCGCCAGCAGCTTGGCGGGGACAGCATCCTACGAGCAGTACTTC.

The rearrangement uses TRBV6-4 and TRBJ2-3, with 8 nucleotides matching TRBD2. This CDR3 has 17 residues. CDR1 and CDR2 from the germline V gene are MRHNA and SNTAGT. The ends lost 5 bases at V and 3 bases at J; junction bases unmatched: 13. The CDR3 spells CASSRSAGGLLTDTQYF. In DNA form, the CDR3 reads TGTGCCAGCAGTCGCAGCGCGGGAGGCCTCCTTACAGATACGCAGTATTTT.

This clone was counted ten times or more. V is TRBV5-1 and J is TRBJ2-3, with 11 bases that match TRBD2. With 1 base clipped from V and 6 bases from J, the junction kept 1 base outside the gene matches. This CDR3 contains 14 residues. The germline V gene encodes CDR1 SGHRS and CDR2 YFSETQ. The CDR3 reads CASSLTSGSDTQYF. The CDR3 DNA reads TGCGCCAGCAGCTTGACTAGCGGGAGCGATACGCAGTATTTT.

The chain couples TRBV2 to TRBJ1-1, with D unclear. V lost 3 bases and J 4 bases, leaving 9 bases between the germline ends. Germline loops: CDR1 SNHLY, CDR2 FYNNEI. This CDR3 is 13 amino acids long. CDR3 loop: CASSDEVGTEAFF. DNA of the CDR3: TGTGCCAGCAGTGATGAGGTTGGCACTGAAGCTTTCTTT. The full variable domain, in which reference TRBV2 and TRBJ1-1 provide the parts outside the CDR3, is EPEVTQTPSHQVTQMGQEVILRCVPISNHLYFYWYRQILGQKVEFLVSFYNNEISEKSEIFDDQFSVERPDGSNFTLKIRSTKLEDSAMYFCASSDEVGTEAFFGQGTRLTVV.

Details on this clone: Given a much more abundant clone one base away, this may be a read error. The CDR3 bases are TGTGCCAGCAGCTTGGGGGGATCTGGAAACACCATATATTTT. It encodes CASSLGGSGNTIYF. The chain employs TRBV5-6 and TRBJ1-3; D call uncertain. The CDR3 is 14 amino acids. Trimming took off 0 bases at V and 1 base at J, with 5 bases between the two ends. Germline V CDR1 and CDR2: SGHDT, YYEEEE.

The chain links TRBV4-2 to TRBJ1-1; the D gene is possibly TRBD1 (6 bases). The V gene lost 2 bases and the J gene lost 3 bases, with 10 bases spanning the gap. The CDR3 is made up of 14 amino acids. Germline CDR1 LGHNA, CDR2 YNFKEQ. The chain's CDR3 is CASSQQEGDTEAFF. The CDR3 region has the DNA TGTGCCAGCAGCCAACAGGAGGGGGACACTGAAGCTTTCTTT.

Remarks on this clone: Being one base from a much bigger clone, this may be a read error. This chain links TRBV10-3 with TRBJ2-5; no clear D. Trimming shortened V by 0 bases and J by 7 bases, and 21 bases separated the two germline ends. The CDR3 spans 17 residues. Germline V gene data show CDR1 as ENHRY and CDR2 as SYGVKD. As DNA, the CDR3 is TGTGCCATCAGTGAGTCCAGTTACAAACTACCTCGAGGGACCCAGTACTTC. Protein product: CAISESSYKLPRGTQYF.